The clone carrying this TCR beta chain was observed a handful of times. CDR3 size: 17 residues. CDR1 and CDR2 from the germline V gene are SGHRS and YFSETQ. V was clipped by 4 bases and J by 0 bases, with 16 bases between them. MiXCR, applied by TCRdb to the RT-PCR reads, yields one record per CDR3 protein. Among some 880,000 distinct CDR3 sequences listed, about a sixth were seen once. This sample stems from a study of patients and donors after allogeneic stem cell transplantation. Sequencing was carried out using blood, either unsorted or a sorted T cell fraction (not recorded which). The chain links TRBV5-1 to TRBJ2-2, with TRBD2 as a possible D gene (6 bases). The TCR sequence derives from a human donor who was either an allogeneic HSCT recipient or a stem cell or donor lymphocyte infusion donor (not recorded which). It is not recorded whose cells these are; they may come from a transplant donor. The CDR3 nucleotides are TGCGCCAGCAGCCGGGGACTGCGAACTTCGAACACCGGGGAGCTGTTTTTT. Amino acids: CASSRGLRTSNTGELFF.